This entry is about one T cell receptor beta chain. Treatment meaning: oral pan-JAK inhibitor, 5-10 mg twice daily. Alopecia areata patients gave lesional scalp punch biopsies and peripheral blood samples. Sequencing relied on a cDNA template that was reverse transcribed from extracted RNA. The protocol was immunoSEQ multiplex PCR, while the TCRdb copy is restricted to in-frame clones and leaves out a portion. The sample has 170,000 or so clones, roughly 62% seen once. The record originates from a study of CD8+ T cells in alopecia areata. For the study at large: The SALT score measured affected scalp surface percentage in treated patients.

Germline lookup yields CDR1 DFQATT and CDR2 SNEGSKA (reference sequence). The CDR3 length is 11 residues. V shed 1 base and J shed 4 bases, with 4 bases lying between them. This clonotype was sampled from a human donor with alopecia areata. The chain uses TRBV20-1 and TRBJ2-5; D unclear. The specimen comprised CD8+ T cells sorted from blood, sampled at week 24, from a patient treated with tofacitinib. This CDR3 is CSARVIETQYF. CDR3 DNA: TGCAGTGCTAGAGTAATAGAGACCCAGTACTTC.